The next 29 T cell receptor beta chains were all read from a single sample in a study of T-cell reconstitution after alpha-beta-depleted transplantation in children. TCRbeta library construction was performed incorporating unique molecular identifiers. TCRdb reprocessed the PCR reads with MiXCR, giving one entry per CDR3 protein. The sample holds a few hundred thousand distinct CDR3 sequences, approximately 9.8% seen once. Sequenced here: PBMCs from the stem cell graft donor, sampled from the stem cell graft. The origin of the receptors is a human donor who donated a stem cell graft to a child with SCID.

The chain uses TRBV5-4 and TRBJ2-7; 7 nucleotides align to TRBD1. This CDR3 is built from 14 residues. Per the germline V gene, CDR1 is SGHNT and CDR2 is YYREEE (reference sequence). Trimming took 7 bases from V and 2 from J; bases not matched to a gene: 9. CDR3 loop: CASALRGSPYEQYF. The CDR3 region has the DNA TGTGCCAGCGCCCTCAGGGGGTCCCCCTACGAGCAGTACTTC.

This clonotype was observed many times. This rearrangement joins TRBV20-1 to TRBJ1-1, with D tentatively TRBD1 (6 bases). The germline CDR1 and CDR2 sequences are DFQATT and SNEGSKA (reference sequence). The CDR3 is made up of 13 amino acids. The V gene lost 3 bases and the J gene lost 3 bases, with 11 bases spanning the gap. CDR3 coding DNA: TGCAGTGCTAGCCCCGGGGGCCACACTGAAGCTTTCTTT. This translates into CSASPGGHTEAFF.

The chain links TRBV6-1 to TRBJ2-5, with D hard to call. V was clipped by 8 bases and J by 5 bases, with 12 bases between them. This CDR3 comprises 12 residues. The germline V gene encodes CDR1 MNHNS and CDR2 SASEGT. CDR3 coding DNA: TGTGCCAGCGTTGGCGGACGGGAGACCCAGTACTTC. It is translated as CASVGGRETQYF.

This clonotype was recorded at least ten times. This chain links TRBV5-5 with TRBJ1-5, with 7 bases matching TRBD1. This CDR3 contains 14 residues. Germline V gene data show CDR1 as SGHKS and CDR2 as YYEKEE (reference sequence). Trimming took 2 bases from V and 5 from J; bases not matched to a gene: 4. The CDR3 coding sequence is TGTGCCAGCAGCTTCACAGGGGACGATCAGCCCCAGCATTTT. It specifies CASSFTGDDQPQHF.

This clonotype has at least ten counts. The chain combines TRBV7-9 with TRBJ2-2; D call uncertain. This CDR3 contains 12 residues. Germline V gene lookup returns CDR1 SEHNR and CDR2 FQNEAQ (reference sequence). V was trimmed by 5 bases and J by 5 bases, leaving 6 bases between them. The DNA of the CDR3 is TGTGCCAGCAGCATCTGGACCGGGGAGCTGTTTTTT. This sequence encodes CASSIWTGELFF.

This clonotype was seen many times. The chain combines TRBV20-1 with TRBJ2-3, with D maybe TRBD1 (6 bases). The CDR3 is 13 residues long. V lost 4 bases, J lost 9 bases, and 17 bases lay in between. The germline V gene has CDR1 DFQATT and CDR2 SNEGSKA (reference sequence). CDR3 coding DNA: TGCAGTGCTAACCCCCCACAGGGTGGGACGCAGTATTTT. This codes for CSANPPQGGTQYF.

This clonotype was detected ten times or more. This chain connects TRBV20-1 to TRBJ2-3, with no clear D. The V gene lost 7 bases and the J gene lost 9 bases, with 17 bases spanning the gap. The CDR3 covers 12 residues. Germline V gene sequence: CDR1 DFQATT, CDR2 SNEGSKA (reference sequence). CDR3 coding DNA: TGCAGTGTCCATCATAGTGCTGACACGCAGTATTTT. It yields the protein CSVHHSADTQYF.

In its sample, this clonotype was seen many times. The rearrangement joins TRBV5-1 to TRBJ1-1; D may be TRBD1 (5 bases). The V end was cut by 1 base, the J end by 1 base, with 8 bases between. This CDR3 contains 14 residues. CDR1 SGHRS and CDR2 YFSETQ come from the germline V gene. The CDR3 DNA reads TGCGCCAGCAGCTTGTTGGGGCCGAACACTGAAGCTTTCTTT. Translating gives CASSLLGPNTEAFF.

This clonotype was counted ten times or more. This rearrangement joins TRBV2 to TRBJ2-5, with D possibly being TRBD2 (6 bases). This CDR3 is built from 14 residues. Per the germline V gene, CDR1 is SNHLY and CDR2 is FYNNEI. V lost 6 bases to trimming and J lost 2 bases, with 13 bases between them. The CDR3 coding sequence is TGTGCCAGCAGCCCGGGACTGTCGCAAGAGACCCAGTACTTC. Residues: CASSPGLSQETQYF.

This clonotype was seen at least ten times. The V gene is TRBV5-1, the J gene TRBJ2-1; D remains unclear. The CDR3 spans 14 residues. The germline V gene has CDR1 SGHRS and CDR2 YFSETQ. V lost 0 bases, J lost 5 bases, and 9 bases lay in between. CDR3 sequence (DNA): TGCGCCAGCAGCTTGGGGGGTAACAACAATGAGCAGTTCTTC. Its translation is CASSLGGNNNEQFF.

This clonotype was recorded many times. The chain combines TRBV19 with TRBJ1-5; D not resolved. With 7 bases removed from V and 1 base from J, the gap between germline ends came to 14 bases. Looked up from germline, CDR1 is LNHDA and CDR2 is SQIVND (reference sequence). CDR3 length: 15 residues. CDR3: CASISSGSSNQPQHF. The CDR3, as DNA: TGTGCCAGTATCAGTTCGGGTTCGAGCAATCAGCCCCAGCATTTT.

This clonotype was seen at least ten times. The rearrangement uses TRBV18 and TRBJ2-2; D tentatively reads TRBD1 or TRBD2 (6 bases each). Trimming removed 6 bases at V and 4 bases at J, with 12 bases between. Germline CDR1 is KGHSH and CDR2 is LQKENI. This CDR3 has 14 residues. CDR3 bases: TGTGCCAGCTCGGGGGGCGTCGGCACCGGGGAGCTGTTTTTT. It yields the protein CASSGGVGTGELFF.

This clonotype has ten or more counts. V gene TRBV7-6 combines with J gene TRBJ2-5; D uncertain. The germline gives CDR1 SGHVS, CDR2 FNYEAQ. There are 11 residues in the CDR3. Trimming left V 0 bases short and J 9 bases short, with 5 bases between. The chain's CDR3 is CASSLAQAQYF. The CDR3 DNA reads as TGTGCCAGCAGCTTAGCCCAGGCCCAGTACTTC.

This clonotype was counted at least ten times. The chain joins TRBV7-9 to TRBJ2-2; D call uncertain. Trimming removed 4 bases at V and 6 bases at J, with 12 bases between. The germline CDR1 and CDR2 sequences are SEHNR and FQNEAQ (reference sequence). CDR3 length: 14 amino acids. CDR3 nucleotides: TGTGCCAGCAGCTATCGACAAGCCTCCGGGGAGCTGTTTTTT. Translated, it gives CASSYRQASGELFF.

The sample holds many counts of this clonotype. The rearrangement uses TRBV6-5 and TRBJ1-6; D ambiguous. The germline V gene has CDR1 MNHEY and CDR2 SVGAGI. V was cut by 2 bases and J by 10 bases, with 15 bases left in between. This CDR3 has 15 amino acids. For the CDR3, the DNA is TGTGCCAGCAGTTACGCCGGGAGGGCCGGGTCACCCCTCCACTTT. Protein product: CASSYAGRAGSPLHF.

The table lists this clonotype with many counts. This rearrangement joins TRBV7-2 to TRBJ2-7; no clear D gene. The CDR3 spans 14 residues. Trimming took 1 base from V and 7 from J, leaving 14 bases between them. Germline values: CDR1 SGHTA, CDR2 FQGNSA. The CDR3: CASSLDMGLGEQYF. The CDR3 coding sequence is TGTGCCAGCAGCTTAGATATGGGCCTAGGGGAGCAGTACTTC.

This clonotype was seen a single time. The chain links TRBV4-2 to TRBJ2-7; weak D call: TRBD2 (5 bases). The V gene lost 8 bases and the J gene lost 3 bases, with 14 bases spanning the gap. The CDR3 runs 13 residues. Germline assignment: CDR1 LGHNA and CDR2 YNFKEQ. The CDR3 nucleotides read TGTGCCAGCGGCCCCGGGGATTACTACGAGCAGTACTTC. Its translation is CASGPGDYYEQYF.

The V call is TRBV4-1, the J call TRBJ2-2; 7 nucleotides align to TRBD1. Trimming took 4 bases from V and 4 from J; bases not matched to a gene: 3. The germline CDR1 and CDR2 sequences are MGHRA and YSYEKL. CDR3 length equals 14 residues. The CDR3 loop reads CASSRDRATGELFF. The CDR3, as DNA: TGCGCCAGCAGCCGGGACAGAGCCACCGGGGAGCTGTTTTTT.

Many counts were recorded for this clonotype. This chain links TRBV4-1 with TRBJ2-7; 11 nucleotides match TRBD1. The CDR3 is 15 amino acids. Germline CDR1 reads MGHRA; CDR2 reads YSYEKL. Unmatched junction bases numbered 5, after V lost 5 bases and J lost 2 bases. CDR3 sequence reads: CASSIRDRGTYEQYF. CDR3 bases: TGCGCCAGCAGCATCCGGGACAGGGGGACCTACGAGCAGTACTTC.

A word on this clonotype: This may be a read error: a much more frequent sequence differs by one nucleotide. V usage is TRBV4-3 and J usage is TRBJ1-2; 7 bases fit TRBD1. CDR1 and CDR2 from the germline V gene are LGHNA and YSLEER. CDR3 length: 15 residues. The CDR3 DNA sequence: TGCGCCAGCAGCCGGAGCCGGGGACAGAGCTATGGCTACATCTTC. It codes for CASSRSRGQSYGYIF.

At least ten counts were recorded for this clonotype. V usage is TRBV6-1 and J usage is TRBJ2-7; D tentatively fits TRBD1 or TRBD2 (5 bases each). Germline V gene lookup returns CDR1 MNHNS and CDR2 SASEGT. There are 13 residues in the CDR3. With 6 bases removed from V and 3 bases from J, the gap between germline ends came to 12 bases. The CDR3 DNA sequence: TGTGCCAGCAGGAGGGGATTTTTCTACGAGCAGTACTTC. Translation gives CASRRGFFYEQYF.

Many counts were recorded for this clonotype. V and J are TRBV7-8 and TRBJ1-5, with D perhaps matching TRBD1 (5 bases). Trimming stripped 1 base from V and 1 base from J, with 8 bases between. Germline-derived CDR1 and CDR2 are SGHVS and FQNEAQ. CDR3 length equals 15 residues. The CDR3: CASSLGDLSNQPQHF. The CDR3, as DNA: TGTGCCAGCAGCTTAGGGGACTTGAGCAATCAGCCCCAGCATTTT. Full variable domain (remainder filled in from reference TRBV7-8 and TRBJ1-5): GAGVSQSPRYKVAKRGQDVALRCDPISGHVSLFWYQQALGQGPEFLTYFQNEAQLDKSGLPSDRFFAERPEGSVSTLKIQRTQQEDSAVYLCASSLGDLSNQPQHFGDGTRLSIL.

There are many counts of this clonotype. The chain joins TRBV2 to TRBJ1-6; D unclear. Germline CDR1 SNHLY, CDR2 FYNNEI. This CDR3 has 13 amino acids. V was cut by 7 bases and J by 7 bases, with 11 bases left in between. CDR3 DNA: TGTGCCAGCACCACAACTGGAAATTCACCCCTCCACTTT. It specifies CASTTTGNSPLHF.

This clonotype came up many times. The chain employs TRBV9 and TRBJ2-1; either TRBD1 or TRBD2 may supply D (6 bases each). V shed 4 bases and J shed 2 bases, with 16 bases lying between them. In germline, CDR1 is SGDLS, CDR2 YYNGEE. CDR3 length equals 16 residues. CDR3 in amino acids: CASSSTTGAPYNEQFF. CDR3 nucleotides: TGTGCCAGCAGCTCAACGACGGGGGCTCCCTACAATGAGCAGTTCTTC. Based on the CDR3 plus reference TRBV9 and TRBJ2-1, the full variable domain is DSGVTQTPKHLITATGQRVTLRCSPRSGDLSVYWYQQSLDQGLQFLIQYYNGEERAKGNILERFSAQQFPDLHSELNLSSLELGDSALYFCASSSTTGAPYNEQFFGPGTRLTVL.

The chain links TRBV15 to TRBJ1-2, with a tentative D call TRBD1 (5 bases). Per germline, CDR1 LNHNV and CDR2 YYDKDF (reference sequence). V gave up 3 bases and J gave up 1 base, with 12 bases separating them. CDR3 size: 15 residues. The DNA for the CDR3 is TGTGCCACCAGCAGGTCCGGGACCGTTAACTATGGCTACACCTTC. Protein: CATSRSGTVNYGYTF.

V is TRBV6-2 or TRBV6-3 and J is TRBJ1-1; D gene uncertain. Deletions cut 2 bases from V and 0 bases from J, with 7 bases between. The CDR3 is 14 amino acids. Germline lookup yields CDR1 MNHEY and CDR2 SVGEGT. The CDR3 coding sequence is TGTGCCAGCAGTTACGAGGAGTTGAACACTGAAGCTTTCTTT. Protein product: CASSYEELNTEAFF.

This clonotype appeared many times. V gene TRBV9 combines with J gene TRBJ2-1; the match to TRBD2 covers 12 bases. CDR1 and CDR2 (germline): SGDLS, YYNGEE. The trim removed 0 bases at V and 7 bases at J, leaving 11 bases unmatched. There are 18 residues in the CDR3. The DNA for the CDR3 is TGTGCCAGCAGCGTAGGCCCCCTAGCGGGGGGGCCCCCAAATGAGCAGTTCTTC. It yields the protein CASSVGPLAGGPPNEQFF.

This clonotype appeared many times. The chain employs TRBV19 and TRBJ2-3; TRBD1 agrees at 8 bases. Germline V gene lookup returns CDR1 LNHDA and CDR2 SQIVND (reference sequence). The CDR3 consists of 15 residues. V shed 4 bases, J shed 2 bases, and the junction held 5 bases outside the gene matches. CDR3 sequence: CASSTGQGFTDTQYF. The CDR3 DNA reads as TGTGCCAGTAGTACCGGACAGGGATTCACAGATACGCAGTATTTT.

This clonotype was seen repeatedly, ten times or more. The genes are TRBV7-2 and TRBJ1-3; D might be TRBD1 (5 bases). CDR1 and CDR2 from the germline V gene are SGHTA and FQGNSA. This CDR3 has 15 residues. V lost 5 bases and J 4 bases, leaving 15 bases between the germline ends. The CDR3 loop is CASSEGIWFGNTIYF. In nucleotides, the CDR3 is TGTGCCAGCAGCGAGGGGATATGGTTCGGAAACACCATATATTTT.